What follows is one T cell receptor (beta chain) and its context. The antigen this receptor binds is unknown. No base quality information exists; no much larger clone differs at one position. The data were obtained in a study of blood T cells in healthy people across ages (dated by TCRdb to between 2014 and 2017). At the level of the whole study: In model experiments, roughly one uniquely barcoded TCR beta cDNA molecule per two T cells was captured by template switching. Donors of different ages were randomly distributed across sequencing lanes to avoid experimental bias. The donors were split into four age groups: young (average around 15 years), middle-aged (roughly 40), aged (around 67) and long-lived (about 74). Using the same blood draw, the study looked at two additional independent replicas of 1 million unique cDNA reads for two donors, one aged 18 to 30 and the other aged 80 or older. The study measured age-related changes in TCR beta repertoire diversity using deep sequencing normalized with unique cDNA molecular identifiers.

The roughly 37 donors, aged about 6 to 100 years, were systemically healthy Caucasian individuals from Russia. Each donor gave about 10 milliliters of peripheral blood, drawn into EDTA-treated Vacutainer tubes. Ficoll-Paque density-gradient centrifugation was used to isolate PBMCs, with at least 7 million per sample. Trizol reagent was used to extract total RNA from the PBMCs, yielding at least 5 micrograms per sample. Naive CD45RAhigh/CD27high T cell percentages were measured by flow cytometry on a PBMC aliquot from every donor. The library was built by means of 5' RACE. TCRdb names Illumina HiSeq 2500 as the instrument used. The second PCR ran for roughly 6 to 11 cycles and used a J-beta primer mix along with a sample-barcoded 5' primer. Each TCR beta cDNA molecule received a unique molecular identifier from a template-switch 5' adaptor carrying 12 random nucleotides. Each sample yielded at least 2.5 million CDR3-containing paired-end reads. All of the RNA was converted into first-strand cDNA using the Mint cDNA synthesis kit, with a TRBC-specific oligonucleotide serving as the primer. All cDNA was treated with uracil-DNA glycosylase and then went through a first 18-cycle PCR with the universal primers M1SS and BC2_uni_R. In the source study's methods: Normalization of each sample was performed by random selection of 1 million high-quality reads, each carrying a distinct molecular identifier. Reads with shared molecular identifiers were discarded instead of being binned into consensus sequences. MiTCR, run with a Q25 quality threshold and the strictest error-elimination algorithm, handled CDR3 identification, clonotype clustering and error correction. Lower-bound total TCR beta diversity was estimated with a nonparametric unseen species model using Euler transformation. Using fastp at Q25 and MiXCR, TCRdb reprocessed the public reads and kept productive beta chains. When rows share a CDR3 protein, they turn into one entry using the most common DNA and genes. TCRdb, not the authors, supplied the V and J calls. For this sample the table gives hundreds of thousands of distinct CDR3 sequences, of which approximately 50% were detected only once. The ten biggest clones cover over 30% of the sample.

The CDR3 measures 15 amino acids from cysteine to phenylalanine. Only the CDR3 part of the read is kept: 45 bases, read in frame from the first base. At the junction V is shortened by 3 bases and J by 3 bases, with 16 bases in between. The germline V gene (reference sequence) supplies CDR1 SGHKS and CDR2 YYEKEE. Study-level results and caveats: Estimates of total diversity based on one million sequenced T cells were regarded as lower bounds and as underestimates. Bulk unsorted PBMC profiling prevented conclusive comparison of naive and antigen-experienced compartments. Because the CMV infection status of the donors was unknown, age-related changes in expanded clonotypes may potentially have been confounded. The percentage of naive T cells measured by flow cytometry correlated strongly with observed TCR beta diversity. Compared with the aged group, the long-lived group had more naive CD4+ T cells, fewer expanded clones and increased TCR diversity, suggesting age selection. Observed TCR beta diversity per million T cells fell roughly linearly with age, and a significant reduction was already apparent by age around 44.

Input material: blood. The TCR was taken from a man aged 55-75 years in good health. Recombination joined TRBV5-5 with TRBJ2-7, with TRBD1 perhaps the D gene, on 6 matching bases. The DNA is TGTGCCAGCAGCTACGGACAGCAGATGTTCTACGAGCAGTACTTC. Its protein is CASSYGQQMFYEQYF.